Presented here are 5 T cell receptor beta chains from one specimen sequenced in a study of blood T cell repertoires in COVID-19. The protocol was immunoSEQ multiplex PCR, while the TCRdb copy is restricted to in-frame clones and leaves out a portion. The sample includes 96,000 or so clones, 85% to 95% of them seen just once. Sample: peripheral blood. These receptor sequences come from a man in his 60s with acute or convalescent COVID-19.

This chain joins TRBV5-1 and TRBJ2-2, with a tentative D call TRBD1 (6 bases). The CDR3 spans 16 residues. Trimming removed 4 bases from V and 0 bases from J, with 13 bases in between. The germline V gene encodes CDR1 SGHRS and CDR2 YFSETQ. The CDR3 loop reads CASSPGGGTNTGELFF. The CDR3 DNA sequence: TGCGCCAGCAGCCCGGGTGGGGGCACGAACACCGGGGAGCTGTTTTTT.

The CDR3 is CASSSSDRGDGYTF. In DNA form, the CDR3 reads TGTGCCAGCAGTTCATCGGACAGGGGGGATGGCTACACCTTC. The rearrangement links TRBV6-6 to TRBJ1-2; TRBD1 agrees at 10 bases. J gave up 6 bases and V 4 bases, and 5 bases lay outside the gene matches. Germline CDR1 reads MNHNY; CDR2 reads SVGAGI (reference sequence). This CDR3 has 14 residues.

The chain uses TRBV7-9 and TRBJ2-1; 8 bases map to TRBD2. With 2 bases clipped from V and 7 bases from J, the junction kept 13 bases outside the gene matches. CDR1 is SEHNR, CDR2 FQNEAQ, per germline (reference sequence). CDR3 size: 17 residues. The DNA for the CDR3 is TGTGCCAGCAGCTTATTAGCCTCGGGAGGGCCTTGGAATGAGCAGTTCTTC. The encoded protein is CASSLLASGGPWNEQFF.

V is TRBV19 and J is TRBJ1-5, with D possibly being TRBD1 (5 bases). V lost 5 bases and J 5 bases, leaving 7 bases between the germline ends. The CDR3 length is 12 residues. Germline V gives CDR1 LNHDA, CDR2 SQIVND (reference sequence). The CDR3 DNA follows: TGTGCCAGTAGTTTACAGGATCAGCCCCAGCATTTT. Its protein product is CASSLQDQPQHF.

The rearrangement joins TRBV7-2 to TRBJ2-3; 7 bases are shared with TRBD1. Germline assignment: CDR1 SGHTA and CDR2 FQGNSA. The CDR3 length is 14 residues. J gave up 5 bases and V 3 bases, and 5 bases lay outside the gene matches. The CDR3 DNA is TGTGCCAGCAGCTTGGCGGCAGGGGGAGATACGCAGTATTTT. Residues: CASSLAAGGDTQYF. Looking up the rest from reference TRBV7-2 and TRBJ2-3 gives the full variable domain: GAGVSQSPSNKVTEKGKDVELRCDPISGHTALYWYRQSLGQGLEFLIYFQGNSAPDKSGLPSDRFSAERTGGSVSTLTIQRTQQEDSAVYLCASSLAAGGDTQYFGPGTRLTVL.